Listed below are T cell receptor beta chains from one sample, sequenced in a study of response to subunit inactivated influenza vaccine. MiXCR, run by TCRdb on the RT-PCR reads, gives a single entry per CDR3 protein. The sample has roughly 460,000 distinct CDR3 sequences, approximately 11% seen once. The starting material was PBMCs from blood, obtained roughly 48 days after vaccination. All receptors derive from a man between 50 and 59 years old who received an inactivated influenza vaccine. Each CDR3 is given with its conserved first and last residue. D genes are given only for firm matches. Only some rows state a clone size, as once, few, many or a class for expanded clones.

j_call: TRBJ2-2
v_call: TRBV25-1
d_call: TRBD1
cdr3_length: 15
clone_size: -
cdr3_aa: CASSHTNRGHGELFF
cdr3_nt: TGTGCCAGCAGCCATACCAACAGGGGGCACGGGGAGCTGTTTTTT

j_call: TRBJ2-5
v_call: TRBV7-2
d_call: TRBD2
cdr3_length: 15
clone_size: few
cdr3_aa: CASSPLAGGPKTQYF
cdr3_nt: TGTGCCAGCAGCCCCTTAGCGGGAGGGCCTAAGACCCAGTACTTC

j_call: TRBJ2-7
v_call: TRBV28
d_call: -
cdr3_length: 16
clone_size: few
cdr3_aa: CASSLPLEGGTYEQYF
cdr3_nt: TGTGCCAGCAGTTTACCCCTTGAGGGGGGAACCTACGAGCAGTACTTC

j_call: TRBJ2-1
v_call: TRBV2
d_call: -
cdr3_length: 13
clone_size: many
cdr3_aa: CASSGLVATWQFF
cdr3_nt: TGTGCCAGCAGTGGACTAGTCGCGACTTGGCAGTTCTTC

j_call: TRBJ1-6
v_call: TRBV5-6
d_call: TRBD1
cdr3_length: 14
clone_size: many
cdr3_aa: CASSWDRWGSPLHF
cdr3_nt: TGTGCCAGCAGCTGGGACAGGTGGGGATCACCCCTCCACTTT

j_call: TRBJ2-2
v_call: TRBV7-6
d_call: -
cdr3_length: 17
clone_size: -
cdr3_aa: CASSFRRGSMNTGELFF
cdr3_nt: TGTGCCAGCAGCTTCCGAAGGGGGAGTATGAACACCGGGGAGCTGTTTTTT

j_call: TRBJ1-6
v_call: TRBV6-2/TRBV6-3
d_call: -
cdr3_length: 16
clone_size: few
cdr3_aa: CASSYVPGRGDSPLHF
cdr3_nt: TGTGCCAGCAGTTACGTCCCGGGACGGGGGGACTCACCCCTCCACTTT

j_call: TRBJ1-1
v_call: TRBV3-1
d_call: TRBD1
cdr3_length: 14
clone_size: few
cdr3_aa: CASSPTGADTEAFF
cdr3_nt: TGTGCCAGCAGTCCGACAGGGGCCGACACTGAAGCTTTCTTT

j_call: TRBJ2-3
v_call: TRBV7-2
d_call: -
cdr3_length: 17
clone_size: few
cdr3_aa: CASSLAAELYSTDTQYF
cdr3_nt: TGTGCCAGCAGCTTAGCCGCCGAGCTGTACAGCACAGATACGCAGTATTTT

j_call: TRBJ1-3
v_call: TRBV4-1
d_call: -
cdr3_length: 16
clone_size: -
cdr3_aa: CASSQVDSGSGNTIYF
cdr3_nt: TGCGCCAGCAGCCAAGTTGACAGCGGCTCTGGAAACACCATATATTTT

j_call: TRBJ1-2
v_call: TRBV19
d_call: -
cdr3_length: 11
clone_size: -
cdr3_aa: CASRAGYGYTF
cdr3_nt: TGTGCCAGTCGAGCGGGCTATGGCTACACCTTC

j_call: TRBJ1-3
v_call: TRBV12-3/TRBV12-4
d_call: -
cdr3_length: 14
clone_size: few
cdr3_aa: CASSLSGVGNTIYF
cdr3_nt: TGTGCCAGCAGTTTATCAGGGGTCGGAAACACCATATATTTT

j_call: TRBJ1-1
v_call: TRBV4-3
d_call: -
cdr3_length: 16
clone_size: many
cdr3_aa: CASSQDFGGENTEAFF
cdr3_nt: TGCGCCAGCAGCCAAGATTTTGGGGGTGAGAACACTGAAGCTTTCTTT

j_call: TRBJ1-1
v_call: TRBV12-3/TRBV12-4
d_call: TRBD1
cdr3_length: 17
clone_size: many
cdr3_aa: CASTPGQGELRNTEAFF
cdr3_nt: TGTGCCAGCACCCCTGGACAGGGGGAGCTACGGAACACTGAAGCTTTCTTT

j_call: TRBJ2-3
v_call: TRBV20-1
d_call: TRBD2
cdr3_length: 17
clone_size: -
cdr3_aa: CSARGLAGGPRSYTQYF
cdr3_nt: TGCAGTGCTAGAGGACTAGCGGGGGGTCCGCGGTCGTATACGCAGTATTTT

j_call: TRBJ2-1
v_call: TRBV5-1
d_call: TRBD1
cdr3_length: 13
clone_size: many
cdr3_aa: CASSLGQGNEQFF
cdr3_nt: TGTGCCAGCAGCTTGGGACAGGGCAATGAGCAGTTCTTC

j_call: TRBJ2-7
v_call: TRBV29-1
d_call: -
cdr3_length: 14
clone_size: few
cdr3_aa: CSVARSANSYEQYF
cdr3_nt: TGCAGCGTTGCCAGAAGCGCCAACTCCTACGAGCAGTACTTC

j_call: TRBJ1-1
v_call: TRBV5-6
d_call: -
cdr3_length: 15
clone_size: -
cdr3_aa: CASSYRGYSGTEAFF
cdr3_nt: TGTGCCAGCAGCTATCGAGGGTATTCGGGCACTGAAGCTTTCTTT

j_call: TRBJ2-2
v_call: TRBV27
d_call: -
cdr3_length: 14
clone_size: -
cdr3_aa: CASSLTRGSGELFF
cdr3_nt: TGTGCCAGCAGTTTAACACGGGGGTCCGGGGAGCTGTTTTTT

j_call: TRBJ2-1
v_call: TRBV5-1
d_call: -
cdr3_length: 17
clone_size: -
cdr3_aa: CASSLDQGFNHYNEQFF
cdr3_nt: TGCGCCAGCAGCTTGGACCAGGGGTTCAATCATTACAATGAGCAGTTCTTC

j_call: TRBJ2-5
v_call: TRBV5-6
d_call: TRBD2
cdr3_length: 17
clone_size: many
cdr3_aa: CASSFLTSGALGETQYF
cdr3_nt: TGTGCCAGCAGCTTCTTGACTAGCGGGGCCCTCGGGGAGACCCAGTACTTC

j_call: TRBJ2-1
v_call: TRBV12-3/TRBV12-4
d_call: -
cdr3_length: 16
clone_size: many
cdr3_aa: CASSPAQRSSYNEQFF
cdr3_nt: TGTGCCAGCAGTCCGGCTCAGAGGAGCTCCTACAATGAGCAGTTCTTC

j_call: TRBJ2-3
v_call: TRBV5-1
d_call: -
cdr3_length: 16
clone_size: few
cdr3_aa: CASSLARAGHTDTQYF
cdr3_nt: TGCGCCAGCAGCTTGGCCCGGGCAGGGCACACAGATACGCAGTATTTT

j_call: TRBJ2-7
v_call: TRBV6-1
d_call: TRBD2
cdr3_length: 14
clone_size: -
cdr3_aa: CASRPGGNAYEQYF
cdr3_nt: TGTGCCAGCAGACCGGGGGGGAACGCCTACGAGCAGTACTTC

j_call: TRBJ2-1
v_call: TRBV7-3
d_call: TRBD2
cdr3_length: 14
clone_size: few
cdr3_aa: CASSPSGGLNEQFF
cdr3_nt: TGTGCCAGCAGCCCAAGCGGGGGGCTCAATGAGCAGTTCTTC

j_call: TRBJ1-1
v_call: TRBV25-1
d_call: TRBD1
cdr3_length: 14
clone_size: many
cdr3_aa: CASSVTGWNTEAFF
cdr3_nt: TGTGCCAGCAGTGTGACAGGGTGGAACACTGAAGCTTTCTTT

j_call: TRBJ2-3
v_call: TRBV29-1
d_call: TRBD2
cdr3_length: 16
clone_size: many
cdr3_aa: CSVSALAGGSTDTQYF
cdr3_nt: TGCAGCGTTTCCGCACTAGCGGGAGGATCCACAGATACGCAGTATTTT

j_call: TRBJ2-7
v_call: TRBV7-8
d_call: -
cdr3_length: 15
clone_size: few
cdr3_aa: CASSPRGVRIDEQYF
cdr3_nt: TGTGCCAGCAGCCCGAGGGGGGTTAGGATTGACGAGCAGTACTTC

j_call: TRBJ2-3
v_call: TRBV4-2
d_call: TRBD2
cdr3_length: 16
clone_size: -
cdr3_aa: CASSQDGTSGTDTQYF
cdr3_nt: TGTGCCAGCAGCCAAGACGGGACTAGCGGCACAGATACGCAGTATTTT

j_call: TRBJ2-1
v_call: TRBV12-3/TRBV12-4
d_call: TRBD2
cdr3_length: 15
clone_size: -
cdr3_aa: CASKRAGSSYNEQFF
cdr3_nt: TGTGCCAGCAAGAGAGCGGGGTCATCCTACAATGAGCAGTTCTTC

j_call: TRBJ2-5
v_call: TRBV10-3
d_call: -
cdr3_length: 16
clone_size: -
cdr3_aa: CAISEHRPGGQETQYF
cdr3_nt: TGTGCCATCAGTGAGCACCGCCCGGGCGGTCAAGAGACCCAGTACTTC

j_call: TRBJ2-7
v_call: TRBV5-1
d_call: -
cdr3_length: 12
clone_size: -
cdr3_aa: CASRRDGYEQYF
cdr3_nt: TGCGCCAGCAGACGGGACGGCTACGAGCAGTACTTC

j_call: TRBJ2-1
v_call: TRBV6-4
d_call: TRBD1
cdr3_length: 13
clone_size: few
cdr3_aa: CASSDTGVGEQFF
cdr3_nt: TGTGCCAGCAGCGATACAGGGGTAGGAGAGCAGTTCTTC

j_call: TRBJ2-7
v_call: TRBV12-3/TRBV12-4
d_call: TRBD1
cdr3_length: 13
clone_size: many
cdr3_aa: CASSWTGVGEQYF
cdr3_nt: TGTGCCAGCAGCTGGACAGGGGTAGGGGAGCAGTACTTC

j_call: TRBJ2-7
v_call: TRBV4-3
d_call: TRBD2
cdr3_length: 16
clone_size: -
cdr3_aa: CASSQAGTSGRSEQYF
cdr3_nt: TGCGCCAGCAGCCAAGCTGGGACTAGCGGGAGGAGCGAGCAGTACTTC

j_call: TRBJ2-7
v_call: TRBV9
d_call: TRBD2
cdr3_length: 16
clone_size: -
cdr3_aa: CASSGVSGNNRYEQYF
cdr3_nt: TGTGCCAGCAGCGGGGTTAGCGGGAACAACCGTTACGAGCAGTACTTC

j_call: TRBJ2-5
v_call: TRBV5-1
d_call: -
cdr3_length: 15
clone_size: few
cdr3_aa: CASSRTRGGQETQYF
cdr3_nt: TGCGCCAGCAGCAGAACTAGGGGGGGCCAAGAGACCCAGTACTTC

j_call: TRBJ2-2
v_call: TRBV4-1
d_call: -
cdr3_length: 14
clone_size: -
cdr3_aa: CASSLYQVAGELFF
cdr3_nt: TGCGCCAGCAGCCTCTACCAGGTTGCCGGGGAGCTGTTTTTT

j_call: TRBJ2-1
v_call: TRBV10-2
d_call: TRBD2
cdr3_length: 17
clone_size: few
cdr3_aa: CASSEDTSGGNWNEQFF
cdr3_nt: TGCGCCAGCAGTGAAGACACTAGCGGGGGGAATTGGAATGAGCAGTTCTTC

j_call: TRBJ2-7
v_call: TRBV12-3/TRBV12-4
d_call: TRBD1
cdr3_length: 13
clone_size: few
cdr3_aa: CASSFRTGAEQYF
cdr3_nt: TGTGCCAGCAGTTTTCGGACAGGGGCCGAGCAGTACTTC

j_call: TRBJ1-2
v_call: TRBV5-6
d_call: -
cdr3_length: 13
clone_size: -
cdr3_aa: CASSLALNRGYTF
cdr3_nt: TGTGCCAGCAGCTTGGCTCTGAATAGAGGCTACACCTTC

j_call: TRBJ2-7
v_call: TRBV28
d_call: -
cdr3_length: 12
clone_size: few
cdr3_aa: CASMQGTYEQYF
cdr3_nt: TGTGCCAGCATGCAGGGGACCTACGAGCAGTACTTC

j_call: TRBJ2-7
v_call: TRBV20-1
d_call: -
cdr3_length: 11
clone_size: few
cdr3_aa: CRPATGVEQYF
cdr3_nt: TGCAGGCCCGCCACGGGCGTCGAGCAGTACTTC

j_call: TRBJ2-5
v_call: TRBV29-1
d_call: TRBD1
cdr3_length: 14
clone_size: few
cdr3_aa: CSVGTGVPQETQYF
cdr3_nt: TGCAGCGTGGGGACAGGGGTTCCCCAAGAGACCCAGTACTTC

j_call: TRBJ2-7
v_call: TRBV12-3/TRBV12-4
d_call: -
cdr3_length: 15
clone_size: -
cdr3_aa: CASSLWGAPLDEQYF
cdr3_nt: TGTGCCAGCAGTTTATGGGGGGCCCCTCTAGACGAGCAGTACTTC

j_call: TRBJ2-1
v_call: TRBV7-9
d_call: -
cdr3_length: 14
clone_size: few
cdr3_aa: CASSLASQSNEQFF
cdr3_nt: TGTGCCAGCAGCTTAGCCTCCCAGAGCAATGAGCAGTTCTTC